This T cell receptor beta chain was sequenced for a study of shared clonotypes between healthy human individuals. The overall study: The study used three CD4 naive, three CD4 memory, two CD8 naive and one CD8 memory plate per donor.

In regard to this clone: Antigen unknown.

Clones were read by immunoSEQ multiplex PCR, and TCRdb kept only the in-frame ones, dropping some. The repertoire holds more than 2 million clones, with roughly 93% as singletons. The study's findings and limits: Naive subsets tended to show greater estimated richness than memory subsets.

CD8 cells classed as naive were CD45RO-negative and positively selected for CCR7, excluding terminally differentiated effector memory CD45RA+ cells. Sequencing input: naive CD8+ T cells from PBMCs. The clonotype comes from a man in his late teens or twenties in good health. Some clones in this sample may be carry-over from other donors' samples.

The CDR3 sequence: CASTKIRQGEVNTGELFF. CDR3 DNA sequence: TGTGCCAGCACTAAAATCCGACAGGGAGAGGTCAACACCGGGGAGCTGTTTTTT. The V call is TRBV28, the J call TRBJ2-2; 7 bases are a match to TRBD1. The CDR3 sequence is 18 residues long. The V and J ends lost 7 bases and 2 bases, in that order; junction bases with no gene match: 16. Germline CDR1 reads MDHEN; CDR2 reads SYDVKM.